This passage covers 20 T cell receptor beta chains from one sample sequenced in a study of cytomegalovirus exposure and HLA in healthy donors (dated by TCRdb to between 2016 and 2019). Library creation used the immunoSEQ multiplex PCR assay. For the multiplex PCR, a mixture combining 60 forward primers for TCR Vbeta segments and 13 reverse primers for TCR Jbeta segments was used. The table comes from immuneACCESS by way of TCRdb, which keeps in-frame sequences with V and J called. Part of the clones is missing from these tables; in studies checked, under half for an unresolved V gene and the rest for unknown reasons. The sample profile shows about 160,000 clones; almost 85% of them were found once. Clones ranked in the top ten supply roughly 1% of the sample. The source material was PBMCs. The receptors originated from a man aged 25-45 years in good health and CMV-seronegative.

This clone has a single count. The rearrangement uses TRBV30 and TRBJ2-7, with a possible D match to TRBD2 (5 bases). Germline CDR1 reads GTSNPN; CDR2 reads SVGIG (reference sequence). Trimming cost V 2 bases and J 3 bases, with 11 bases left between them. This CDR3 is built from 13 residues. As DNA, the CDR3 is TGTGCCTGGAGTTCTGGACTGGACTACGAGCAGTACTTC. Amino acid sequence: CAWSSGLDYEQYF.

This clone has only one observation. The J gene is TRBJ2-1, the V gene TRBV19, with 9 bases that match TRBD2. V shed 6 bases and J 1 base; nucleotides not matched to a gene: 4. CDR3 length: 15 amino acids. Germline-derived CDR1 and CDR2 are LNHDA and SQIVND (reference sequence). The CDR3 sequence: CASRGAGGSYNEQFF. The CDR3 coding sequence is TGTGCCAGTAGGGGAGCGGGGGGATCCTACAATGAGCAGTTCTTC.

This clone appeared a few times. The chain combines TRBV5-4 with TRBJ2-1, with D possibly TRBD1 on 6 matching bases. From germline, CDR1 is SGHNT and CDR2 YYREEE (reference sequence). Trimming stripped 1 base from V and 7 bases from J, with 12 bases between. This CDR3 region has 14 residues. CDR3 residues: CASSLPITGNEQFF. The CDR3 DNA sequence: TGTGCCAGCAGCTTGCCAATCACAGGGAATGAGCAGTTCTTC.

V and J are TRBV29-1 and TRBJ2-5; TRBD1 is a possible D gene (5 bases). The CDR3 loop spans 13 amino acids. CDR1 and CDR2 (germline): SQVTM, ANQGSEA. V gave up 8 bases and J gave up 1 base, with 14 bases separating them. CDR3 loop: CSSRTTIQETQYF. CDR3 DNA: TGCAGCTCTCGGACAACCATCCAAGAGACCCAGTACTTC.

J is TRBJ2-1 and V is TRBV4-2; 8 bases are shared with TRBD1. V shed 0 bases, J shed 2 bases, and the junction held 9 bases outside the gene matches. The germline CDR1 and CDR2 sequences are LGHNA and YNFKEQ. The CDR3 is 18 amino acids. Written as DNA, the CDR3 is TGTGCCAGCAGCCAAGAGTCGTTCTGGGGACAGGCCTACAATGAGCAGTTCTTC. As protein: CASSQESFWGQAYNEQFF.

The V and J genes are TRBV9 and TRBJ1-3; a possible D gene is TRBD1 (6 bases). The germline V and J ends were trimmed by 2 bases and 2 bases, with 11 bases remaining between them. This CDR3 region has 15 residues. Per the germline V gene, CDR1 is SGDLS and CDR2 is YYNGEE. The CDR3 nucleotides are TGTGCCAGCAGCGTTTCAGGGGCTCCTGGAAACACCATATATTTT. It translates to CASSVSGAPGNTIYF.

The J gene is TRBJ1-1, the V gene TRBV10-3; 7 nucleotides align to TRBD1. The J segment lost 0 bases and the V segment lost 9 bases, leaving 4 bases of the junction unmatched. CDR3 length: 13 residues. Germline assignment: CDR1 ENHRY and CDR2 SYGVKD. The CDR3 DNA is TGTGCCATGAGACAGGGATTGAACACTGAAGCTTTCTTT. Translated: CAMRQGLNTEAFF.

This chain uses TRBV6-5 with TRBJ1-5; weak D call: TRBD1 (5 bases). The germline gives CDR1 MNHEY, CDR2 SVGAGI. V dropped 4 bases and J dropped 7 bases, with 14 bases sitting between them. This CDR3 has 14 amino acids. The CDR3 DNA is TGTGCCAGCAGTTGGACCCCCGACAGCCAGCCCCAGCATTTT. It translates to CASSWTPDSQPQHF.

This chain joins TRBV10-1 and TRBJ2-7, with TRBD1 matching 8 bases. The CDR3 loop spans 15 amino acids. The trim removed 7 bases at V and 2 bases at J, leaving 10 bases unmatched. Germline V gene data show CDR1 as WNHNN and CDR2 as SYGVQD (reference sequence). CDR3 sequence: CASTTTGTGAYEQYF. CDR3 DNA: TGCGCCAGCACCACGACCGGGACAGGAGCCTACGAGCAGTACTTC.

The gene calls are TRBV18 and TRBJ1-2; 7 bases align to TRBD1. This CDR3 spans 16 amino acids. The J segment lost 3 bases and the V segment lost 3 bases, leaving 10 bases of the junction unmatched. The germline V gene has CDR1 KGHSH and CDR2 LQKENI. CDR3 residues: CASSPSPGGSYYGYTF. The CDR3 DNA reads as TGTGCCAGCTCACCGTCCCCAGGGGGGTCCTACTATGGCTACACCTTC.

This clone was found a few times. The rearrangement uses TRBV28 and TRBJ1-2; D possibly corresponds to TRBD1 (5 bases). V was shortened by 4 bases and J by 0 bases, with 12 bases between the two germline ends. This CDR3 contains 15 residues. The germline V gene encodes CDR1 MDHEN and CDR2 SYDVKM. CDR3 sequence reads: CASSSPGVANYGYTF. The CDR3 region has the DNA TGTGCCAGCAGTTCCCCGGGGGTAGCTAACTATGGCTACACCTTC.

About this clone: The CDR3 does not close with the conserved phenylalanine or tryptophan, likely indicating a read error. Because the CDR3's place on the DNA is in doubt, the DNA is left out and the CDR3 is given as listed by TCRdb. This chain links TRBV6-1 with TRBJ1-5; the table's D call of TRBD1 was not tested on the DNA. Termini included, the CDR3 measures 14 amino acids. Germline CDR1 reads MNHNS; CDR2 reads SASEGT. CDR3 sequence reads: CASRDREPDQPQPL.

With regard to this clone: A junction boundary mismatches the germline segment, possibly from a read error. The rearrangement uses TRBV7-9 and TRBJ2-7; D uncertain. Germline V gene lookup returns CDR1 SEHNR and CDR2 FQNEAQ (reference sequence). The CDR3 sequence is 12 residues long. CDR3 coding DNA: TGTTCCAGCAGCTCACATCGCTACGAGCAGTACTTC. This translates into CSSSSHRYEQYF.

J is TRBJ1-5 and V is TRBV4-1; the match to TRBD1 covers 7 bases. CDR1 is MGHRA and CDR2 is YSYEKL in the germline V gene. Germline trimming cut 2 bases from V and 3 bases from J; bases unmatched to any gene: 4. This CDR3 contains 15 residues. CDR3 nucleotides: TGCGCCAGCAGCCAAATACAGGGGCCCAATCAGCCCCAGCATTTT. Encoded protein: CASSQIQGPNQPQHF.

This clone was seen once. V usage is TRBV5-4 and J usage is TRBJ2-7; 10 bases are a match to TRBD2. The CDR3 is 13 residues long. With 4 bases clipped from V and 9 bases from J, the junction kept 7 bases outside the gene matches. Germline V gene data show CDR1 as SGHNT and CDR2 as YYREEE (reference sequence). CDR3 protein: CASSVSGRLGQYF. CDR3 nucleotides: TGTGCCAGCAGCGTTAGCGGGAGGTTAGGGCAGTACTTC.

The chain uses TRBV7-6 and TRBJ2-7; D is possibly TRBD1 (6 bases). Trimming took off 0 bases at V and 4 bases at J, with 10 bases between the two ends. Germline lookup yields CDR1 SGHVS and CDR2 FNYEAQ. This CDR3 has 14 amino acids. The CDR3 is CASSLAVRGYEQYF. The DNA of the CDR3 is TGTGCCAGCAGCTTAGCTGTCAGGGGTTACGAGCAGTACTTC.

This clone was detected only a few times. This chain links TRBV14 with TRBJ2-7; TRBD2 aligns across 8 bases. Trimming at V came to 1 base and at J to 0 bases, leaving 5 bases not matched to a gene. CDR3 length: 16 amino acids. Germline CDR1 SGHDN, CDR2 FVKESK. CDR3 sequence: CASSQVLAGGSYEQYF. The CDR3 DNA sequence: TGTGCCAGCAGCCAAGTTCTGGCGGGGGGCTCCTACGAGCAGTACTTC.

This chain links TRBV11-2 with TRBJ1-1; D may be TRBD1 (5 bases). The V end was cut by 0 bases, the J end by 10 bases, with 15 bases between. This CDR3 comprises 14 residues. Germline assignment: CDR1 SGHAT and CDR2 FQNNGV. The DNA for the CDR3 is TGTGCCAGCAGCTTAGATCGAGGGGCGCGGGGAGCTTTCTTT. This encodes CASSLDRGARGAFF. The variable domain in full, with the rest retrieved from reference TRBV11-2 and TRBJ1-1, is EAGVAQSPRYKIIEKRQSVAFWCNPISGHATLYWYQQILGQGPKLLIQFQNNGVVDDSQLPKDRFSAERLKGVDSTLKIQPAKLEDSAVYLCASSLDRGARGAFFGQGTRLTVV.

The CDR3 is CASSHRRTGGNSPLHF. In nucleotides, the CDR3 is TGTGCCAGCAGCCACCGTCGGACAGGCGGTAATTCACCCCTCCACTTT. The chain combines TRBV11-1 with TRBJ1-6, with 7 bases matching TRBD1. The CDR3 is 16 amino acids. Losses at the gene ends were 5 bases for V and 6 bases for J; bases not matched to a gene: 10. The V gene's germline CDR1 is SGHAT and CDR2 FQDESV (reference sequence).

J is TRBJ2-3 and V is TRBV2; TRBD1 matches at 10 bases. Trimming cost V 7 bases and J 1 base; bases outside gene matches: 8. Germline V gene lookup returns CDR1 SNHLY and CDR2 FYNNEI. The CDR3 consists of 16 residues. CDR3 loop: CASTVSGTGGTDTQYF. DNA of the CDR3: TGTGCCAGCACTGTATCCGGGACAGGGGGCACAGATACGCAGTATTTT. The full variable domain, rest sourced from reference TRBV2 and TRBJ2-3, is EPEVTQTPSHQVTQMGQEVILRCVPISNHLYFYWYRQILGQKVEFLVSFYNNEISEKSEIFDDQFSVERPDGSNFTLKIRSTKLEDSAMYFCASTVSGTGGTDTQYFGPGTRLTVL.